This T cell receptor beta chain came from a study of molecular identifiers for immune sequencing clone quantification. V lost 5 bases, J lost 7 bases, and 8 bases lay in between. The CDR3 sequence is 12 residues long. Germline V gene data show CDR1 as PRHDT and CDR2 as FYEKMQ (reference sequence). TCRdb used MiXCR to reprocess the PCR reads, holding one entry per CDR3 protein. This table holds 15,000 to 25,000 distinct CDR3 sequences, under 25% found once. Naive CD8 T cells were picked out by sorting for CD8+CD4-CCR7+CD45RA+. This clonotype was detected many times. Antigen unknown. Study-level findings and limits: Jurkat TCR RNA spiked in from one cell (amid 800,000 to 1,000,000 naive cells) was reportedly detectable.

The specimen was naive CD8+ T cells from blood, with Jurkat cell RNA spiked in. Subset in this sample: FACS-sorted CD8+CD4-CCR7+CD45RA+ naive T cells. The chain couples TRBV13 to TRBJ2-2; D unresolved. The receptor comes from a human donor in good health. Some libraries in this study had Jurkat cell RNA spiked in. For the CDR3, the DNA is TGTGCCAGCAGCCGCGAGGTCGGGGAGCTGTTTTTT. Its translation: CASSREVGELFF.